This T cell receptor beta chain was identified in a study of T cell repertoires in cytomegalovirus infection. Study information: Matching HLA type, along with CMV infection, was indicated by public TCR beta signatures.

TCRdb called the reads again in MiXCR, with one record for every CDR3 protein. The sample consists of about 740,000 distinct CDR3 sequences, roughly a third of them appearing once. Concerning this clonotype: Antigen: not known.

Findings and caveats of the study: CMV carriers with the relevant HLA were identified by cumulative public TCR beta family frequency. Clonotype analysis showed dominance of the ex vivo response by HLA-C-restricted CMV-specific TCR beta clonotypes.

Germline CDR1 DFQATT, CDR2 SNEGSKA (reference sequence). The CDR3 extends over 14 amino acids. V gave up 4 bases and J gave up 3 bases, with 13 bases separating them. The sample consisted of PBMCs. The V and J genes are TRBV20-1 and TRBJ2-1; the D gene is possibly TRBD2 (7 bases). The receptor's source is a human donor in good health (CMV status not recorded). Some clones in this sample may be carry-over from other donors' samples. The CDR3 DNA reads as TGCAGTGCTACCCACAGGGAGGGCTACAATGAGCAGTTCTTC. Protein product: CSATHREGYNEQFF.